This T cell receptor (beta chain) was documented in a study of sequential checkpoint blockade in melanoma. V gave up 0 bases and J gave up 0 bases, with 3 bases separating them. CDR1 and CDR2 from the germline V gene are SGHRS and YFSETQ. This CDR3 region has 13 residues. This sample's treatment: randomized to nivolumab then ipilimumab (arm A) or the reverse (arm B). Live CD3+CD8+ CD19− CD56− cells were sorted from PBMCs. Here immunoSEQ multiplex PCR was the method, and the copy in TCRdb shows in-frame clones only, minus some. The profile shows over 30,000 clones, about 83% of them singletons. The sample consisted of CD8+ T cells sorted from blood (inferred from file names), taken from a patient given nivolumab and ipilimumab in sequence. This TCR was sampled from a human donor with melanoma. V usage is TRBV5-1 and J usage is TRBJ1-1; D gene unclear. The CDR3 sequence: CASSLDMNTEAFF. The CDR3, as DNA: TGCGCCAGCAGCTTGGACATGAACACTGAAGCTTTCTTT.